A single sample is the source of the 13 T cell receptor beta chains below, sequenced in a study of T cells in localized non-small cell lung cancer. The data were produced by immunoSEQ multiplex PCR, yet TCRdb's version contains in-frame clones alone and is incomplete. The top ten hold about 19% of the sample, which has roughly 2,500 clones, 20% to 25% seen once. The sequencing used normal lung tissue next to the tumor, collected before any cancer treatment. These receptors all come from a female donor with stage II lung adenocarcinoma.

The V call is TRBV12-2, the J call TRBJ2-3; the table assigns TRBD1, which was not confirmed against the DNA. TRBV12-2 is a pseudogene. The CDR3 loop spans 15 amino acids. The CDR3 here is CASYLQGRGTDTQYF. CDR3 DNA: TGTGCCAGTTATCTACAGGGCCGAGGCACAGATACGCAGTATTTT.

In its sample, this clone was seen a few times. The chain carries TRBV4-1 and TRBJ2-5; maybe TRBD2 (6 bases). The V and J ends lost 0 bases and 3 bases respectively, with 14 bases between them. The CDR3 is 16 amino acids. Germline CDR1 reads MGHRA; CDR2 reads YSYEKL. As DNA, the CDR3 is TGCGCCAGCAGCCAAGATCTGCGGGGAGGCAAAGAGACCCAGTACTTC. Residues: CASSQDLRGGKETQYF.

This clone was recorded a few times. The V call is TRBV6-8, the J call TRBJ1-1; no definite D call. Trimming removed 5 bases from V and 5 bases from J, with 21 bases in between. This CDR3 has 16 amino acids. Per germline, CDR1 MNHGY and CDR2 SAAAGT. CDR3 residues: CASSPPLGNNRTEAFF. Here the CDR3 DNA reads TGTGCCAGCAGTCCCCCCCTGGGGAATAATCGGACTGAAGCTTTCTTT.

This clone has more than one count but fewer than ten. V gene TRBV11-3 combines with J gene TRBJ2-5, with D perhaps matching TRBD1 or TRBD2 (7 bases each). The CDR3 has 16 amino acids. Per the germline V gene, CDR1 is SGHNT and CDR2 is YENEEA. Trimming took 7 bases from V and 2 from J, leaving 20 bases between them. Written as DNA, the CDR3 is TGTGCCAGCAATCAGGGGGGGCTCGGACCGCAAGAGACCCAGTACTTC. Amino acid sequence: CASNQGGLGPQETQYF.

This clone was seen more than once but under ten times. This sequence joins TRBV6-8 and TRBJ1-3; D gene uncertain. This CDR3 is 15 amino acids long. The V end lost 10 bases, the J end lost 0 bases, and 16 bases lay between the germline ends. Germline V gene sequence: CDR1 MNHGY, CDR2 SAAAGT. For the CDR3, the DNA is TGTGCCACCATGAGCCAGCCCAACTCTGGAAACACCATATATTTT. Translated, it gives CATMSQPNSGNTIYF.

A few counts support this clone. The CDR3 nucleotides are TGTGCCAGCAGTACATACAGGGTCATGAACACTGAAGCTTTCTTT. This sequence encodes CASSTYRVMNTEAFF. V gene TRBV9 combines with J gene TRBJ1-1; possible D gene TRBD1, 6 bases. With 5 bases removed from V and 0 bases from J, the gap between germline ends came to 14 bases. This CDR3 contains 15 residues. Germline V gene data show CDR1 as SGDLS and CDR2 as YYNGEE.

By share, this clone counts as large. The rearrangement uses TRBV6-8 and TRBJ1-4; 10 bases line up with TRBD1. This CDR3 is 15 amino acids long. Trimming took 5 bases from V and 7 from J; bases not matched to a gene: 7. In germline, CDR1 is MNHGY, CDR2 SAAAGT. The CDR3 loop reads CASSETTGGFEKLFF. In DNA form, the CDR3 reads TGTGCCAGCAGTGAGACGACAGGGGGCTTTGAAAAACTGTTTTTT.

V is TRBV9 and J is TRBJ2-1; D tentatively fits TRBD1 or TRBD2 (6 bases each). Trimming left V 0 bases short and J 5 bases short, with 15 bases between. This CDR3 comprises 16 residues. Germline lookup yields CDR1 SGDLS and CDR2 YYNGEE. The CDR3 DNA sequence: TGTGCCAGCAGCGTAGAGGGGGGCGGAACCAACAATGAGCAGTTCTTC. This encodes CASSVEGGGTNNEQFF. The full variable domain, with the rest looked up from reference TRBV9 and TRBJ2-1, is DSGVTQTPKHLITATGQRVTLRCSPRSGDLSVYWYQQSLDQGLQFLIQYYNGEERAKGNILERFSAQQFPDLHSELNLSSLELGDSALYFCASSVEGGGTNNEQFFGPGTRLTVL.

The chain joins TRBV10-2 to TRBJ1-1, with D possibly being TRBD1 (5 bases). Per the germline V gene, CDR1 is WSHSY and CDR2 is SAAADI. Trimming shortened V by 5 bases and J by 4 bases, and 11 bases separated the two germline ends. The CDR3 sequence is 13 residues long. CDR3 region: CASSSGRGTEAFF. As DNA, the CDR3 is TGCGCCAGCAGTAGTGGGAGGGGCACTGAAGCTTTCTTT.

This clone was observed a handful of times. The chain is built from TRBV6-8 and TRBJ1-5; TRBD1 is a possible D gene (5 bases). Germline CDR1 reads MNHGY; CDR2 reads SAAAGT. V gave up 4 bases and J gave up 7 bases, with 17 bases separating them. This CDR3 is 15 amino acids long. The CDR3 nucleotides read TGTGCCAGCAGTTCAGCGGGCCTCGGGGGGCAGCCCCAGCATTTT. Amino acid sequence: CASSSAGLGGQPQHF.

This clone has just a few counts. The chain couples TRBV9 to TRBJ1-4; no clear D. Germline CDR1 SGDLS, CDR2 YYNGEE. The CDR3 has 14 amino acids. V was pared by 4 bases and J by 7 bases, with 14 bases between. As DNA, the CDR3 is TGTGCCAGCAGCCCACGGAGAGACGGTGAAAAACTGTTTTTT. Amino acids: CASSPRRDGEKLFF. The full variable domain, in which reference TRBV9 and TRBJ1-4 provide the parts outside the CDR3, is DSGVTQTPKHLITATGQRVTLRCSPRSGDLSVYWYQQSLDQGLQFLIQYYNGEERAKGNILERFSAQQFPDLHSELNLSSLELGDSALYFCASSPRRDGEKLFFGSGTQLSVL.

The J gene is TRBJ1-4, the V gene TRBV10-2; no reliable D call. The V gene lost 7 bases and the J gene lost 3 bases, with 18 bases spanning the gap. Germline V gene sequence: CDR1 WSHSY, CDR2 SAAADI. The CDR3 length is 16 residues. The CDR3 is CASTHPPGPPNEKLFF. The CDR3 DNA reads as TGCGCCAGCACACATCCCCCCGGGCCACCTAATGAAAAACTGTTTTTT.

This clone has more than one count but fewer than ten. This rearrangement joins TRBV6-8 to TRBJ1-1; D not certain. The germline V gene has CDR1 MNHGY and CDR2 SAAAGT. V lost 5 bases, J lost 1 base, and 11 bases lay in between. This CDR3 comprises 14 residues. CDR3 in DNA: TGTGCCAGCAGTGACCAGGCAGAGAACACTGAAGCTTTCTTT. Translated: CASSDQAENTEAFF.